This entry features one TCR beta chain sequence. As yet, its antigen is unknown. Random hexamers were used to reverse transcribe an amount of roughly 0.5 to 1 ug RNA. Multiplex PCR with immunoSEQ amplified the TCR beta CDR3 across 54 Vbeta and 13 Jbeta. MiXCR, run by TCRdb on the immunoSEQ multiplex PCR reads, gives a single entry per CDR3 protein. Among 200,000 to 300,000 distinct CDR3 sequences listed, almost 97% were seen once. V lost 2 bases to trimming and J lost 5 bases, with 11 bases between them. CDR1 and CDR2 (germline): KGHDR, SFDVKD. The CDR3 runs to 14 residues. The sample is drawn from a study of CD8 T cells in Susac syndrome. Study-level background: Patients with Susac syndrome had blood drawn and were at that point therapy-naive, on corticosteroids, or on intravenous immunoglobulin alone. Study-wide results and limits: Susac syndrome CD4+ T cell repertoires showed no clonal expansion.

Specimen: CD4+ T cells from PBMCs. This clonotype was obtained from a human donor with Susac syndrome. J is TRBJ2-5 and V is TRBV24-1; tentatively, D is TRBD1 or TRBD2 (5 bases each). The CDR3 loop reads CATSDYGEGETQYF. CDR3 nucleotide sequence: TGTGCCACCAGTGATTATGGAGAGGGGGAGACCCAGTACTTC.